This is a list of T cell receptor beta chains from one sample in a study of blood T cell repertoires in COVID-19. Libraries were prepared by immunoSEQ multiplex PCR; TCRdb keeps only in-frame clonotypes and omits some of them. The table shows more than 95,000 clones, with 92% occurring only once. Sequencing was performed on peripheral blood. Every receptor here comes from a man aged 50-59 years with COVID-19, enrolled during active disease. Both conserved end residues are trimmed from each CDR3.

v_call cdr3_aa
TRBV7-2 ASSLAAQSYEQY
TRBV19 ASRSNSGYTEKLF
TRBV18 ASSLGASGTSTDTQY
TRBV29-1 SVVVGTSGSYEQY
TRBV6-5 ASSYSLSVSYNEQF
TRBV7-6 ASSLAGGSDTQY
TRBV14 ASSQKMSASENNEQF
TRBV9 ASSAGGAEGANVLT
TRBV5-1 ASSLGLAGDTGELF
TRBV6-6 ASSPPGRDGSPLH
TRBV28 ASSLGGAGQY
TRBV19 VVSGSSYEQY
TRBV7-2 ASSRARGRSEQY
TRBV7-9 ASRTENTEAF
TRBV7-9 ASSFSETGVEQY
TRBV3-1/TRBV3-2 ASRSSGRSTDTQY
TRBV10-3 AISKRLADTSYEQY
TRBV2 ASSEGTLPRAYTEAF
TRBV28 ASSFPNRYEQY
TRBV7-7 ASSPRTDYTGELF
TRBV13 ASSLRGGQNTGELF
TRBV5-1 ASSLSGQGFYEQY